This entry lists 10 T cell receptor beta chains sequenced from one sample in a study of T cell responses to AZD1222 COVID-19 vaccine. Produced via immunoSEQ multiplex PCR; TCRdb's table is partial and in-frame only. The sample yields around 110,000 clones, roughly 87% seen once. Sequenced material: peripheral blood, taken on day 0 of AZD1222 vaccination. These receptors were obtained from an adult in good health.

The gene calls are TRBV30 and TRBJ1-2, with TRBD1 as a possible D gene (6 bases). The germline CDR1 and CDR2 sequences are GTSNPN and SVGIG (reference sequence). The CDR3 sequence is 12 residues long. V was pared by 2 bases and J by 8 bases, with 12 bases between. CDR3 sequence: CAWSRGGLGYTF. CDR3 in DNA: TGTGCCTGGAGTAGGGGGGGGCTGGGCTACACCTTC.

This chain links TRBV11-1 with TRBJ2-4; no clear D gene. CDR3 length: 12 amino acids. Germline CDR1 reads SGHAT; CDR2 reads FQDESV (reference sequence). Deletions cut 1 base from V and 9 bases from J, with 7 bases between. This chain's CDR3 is CASSLGLGIQYF. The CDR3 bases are TGTGCCAGCAGCTTAGGGCTCGGCATTCAGTACTTC.

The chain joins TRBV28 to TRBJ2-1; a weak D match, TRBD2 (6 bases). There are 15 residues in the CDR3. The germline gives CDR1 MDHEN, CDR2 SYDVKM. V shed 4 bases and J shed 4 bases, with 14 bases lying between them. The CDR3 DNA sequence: TGTGCCAGCAGTTCCCTAACGGGAGAATACAATGAGCAGTTCTTC. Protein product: CASSSLTGEYNEQFF. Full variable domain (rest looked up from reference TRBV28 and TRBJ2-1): DVKVTQSSRYLVKRTGEKVFLECVQDMDHENMFWYRQDPGLGLRLIYFSYDVKMKEKGDIPEGYSVSREKKERFSLILESASTNQTSMYLCASSSLTGEYNEQFFGPGTRLTVL.

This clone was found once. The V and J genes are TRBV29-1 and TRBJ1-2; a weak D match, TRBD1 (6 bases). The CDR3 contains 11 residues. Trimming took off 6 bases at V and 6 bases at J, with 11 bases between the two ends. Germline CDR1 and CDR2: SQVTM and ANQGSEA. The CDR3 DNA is TGCAGCGTCGGGGGCCAGCATGGCTACACCTTC. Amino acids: CSVGGQHGYTF.

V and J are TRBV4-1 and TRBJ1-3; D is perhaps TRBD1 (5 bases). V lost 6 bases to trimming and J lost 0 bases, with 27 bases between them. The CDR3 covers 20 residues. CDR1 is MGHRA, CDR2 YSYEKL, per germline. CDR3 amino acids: CASRDNAGTTSHPSGNTIYF. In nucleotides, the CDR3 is TGCGCCAGCAGGGATAATGCCGGGACTACGTCCCACCCCTCTGGAAACACCATATATTTT.

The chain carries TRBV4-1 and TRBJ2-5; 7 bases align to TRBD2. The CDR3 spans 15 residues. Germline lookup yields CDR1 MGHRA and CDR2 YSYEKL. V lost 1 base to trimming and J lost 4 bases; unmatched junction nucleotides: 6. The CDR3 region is CASSQGVGRRETQYF. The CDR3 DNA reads TGCGCCAGCAGCCAAGGGGTCGGGAGGAGAGAGACCCAGTACTTC.

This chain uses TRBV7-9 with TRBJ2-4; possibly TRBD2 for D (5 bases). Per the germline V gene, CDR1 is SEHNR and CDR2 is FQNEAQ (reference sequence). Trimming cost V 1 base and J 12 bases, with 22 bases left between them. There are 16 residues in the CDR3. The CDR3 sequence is CASSLVGLAPDLYQYF. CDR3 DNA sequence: TGTGCCAGCAGCTTAGTTGGCCTAGCTCCCGACCTCTATCAGTACTTC.

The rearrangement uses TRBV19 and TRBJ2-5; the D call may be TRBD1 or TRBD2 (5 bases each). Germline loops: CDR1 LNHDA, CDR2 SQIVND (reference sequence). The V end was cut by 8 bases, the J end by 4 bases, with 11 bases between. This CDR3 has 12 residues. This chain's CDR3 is CASGDLLETQYF. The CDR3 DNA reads TGTGCCAGTGGGGACCTCTTAGAGACCCAGTACTTC.

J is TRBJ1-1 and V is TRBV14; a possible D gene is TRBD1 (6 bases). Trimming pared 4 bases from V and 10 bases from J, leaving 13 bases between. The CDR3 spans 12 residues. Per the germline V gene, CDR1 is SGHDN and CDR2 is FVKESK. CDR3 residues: CASSPARGGAFF. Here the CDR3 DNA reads TGTGCCAGCAGCCCAGCGAGGGGGGGAGCTTTCTTT.

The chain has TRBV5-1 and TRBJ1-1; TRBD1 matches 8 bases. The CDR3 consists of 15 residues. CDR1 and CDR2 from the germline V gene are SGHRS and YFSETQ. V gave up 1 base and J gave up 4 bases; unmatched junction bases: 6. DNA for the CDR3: TGCGCCAGCAGCTTGATCGGACAGGGAAGCACTGAAGCTTTCTTT. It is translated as CASSLIGQGSTEAFF.